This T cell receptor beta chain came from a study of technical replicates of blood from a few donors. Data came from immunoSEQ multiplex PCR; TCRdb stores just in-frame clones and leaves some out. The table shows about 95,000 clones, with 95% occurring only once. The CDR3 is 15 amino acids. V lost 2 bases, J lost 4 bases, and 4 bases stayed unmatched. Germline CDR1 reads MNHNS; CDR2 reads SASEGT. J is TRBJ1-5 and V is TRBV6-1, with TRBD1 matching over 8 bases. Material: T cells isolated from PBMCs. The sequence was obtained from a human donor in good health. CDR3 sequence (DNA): TGTGCCAGCAGTGAACTGGACAGGGCAAATCAGCCCCAGCATTTT. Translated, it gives CASSELDRANQPQHF.